This T cell receptor beta chain was sequenced during a study of early T cells in non-severe SARS-CoV-2 infection. TCRdb passed the 5' RACE reads through MiXCR, listing each CDR3 protein once. This sample has approximately 52,000 distinct CDR3 sequences; 7% to 10% occur once, and the top ten carry around 4%. CDR1 is SGHDT, CDR2 YYEEEE, per germline. This CDR3 comprises 15 residues. After removal of 4 bases from V and 4 bases from J, the junction contained 10 bases not matched to a gene. This clonotype was observed a few times. The genes are TRBV5-6 and TRBJ2-7; 8 bases are shared with TRBD1. This sequence was found in an adult who was a healthcare worker with PCR-confirmed SARS-CoV-2 infection or an uninfected control (not recorded which). Sequencing was carried out using whole blood. CDR3 in amino acids: CASSATRTGMYEQYF. DNA of the CDR3: TGTGCCAGCAGCGCCACGAGGACAGGGATGTACGAGCAGTACTTC.